Shown below are 25 T cell receptor beta chains from a single sample sequenced in a study of blood T cells in healthy people across ages. Combining a sample-barcoded 5' primer with a J-beta primer mix, a second PCR ran for roughly 7 to 12 cycles. TCRdb ran MiXCR on the 5' RACE reads and lists one entry per CDR3 protein. The table lists about 780,000 distinct CDR3 sequences, more than 35% of them singletons. Sequences were obtained from blood. The receptors were sampled from a man aged 80 or over in good health.

Remarks on this clonotype: A much larger clone differs from this one at a single base, so this may be a read error. The V and J genes are TRBV9 and TRBJ2-7; tentative D call: TRBD2 (6 bases). The ends were cut back, 3 bases at V and 7 bases at J, with 20 bases in the middle. The germline V gene has CDR1 SGDLS and CDR2 YYNGEE. This CDR3 comprises 15 residues. CDR3 DNA sequence: TGTGCCAGCAGCGCGGAGGGAGCAGGATACAATGAGCAGTACTTC. It encodes CASSAEGAGYNEQYF. Filled out from reference TRBV9 and TRBJ2-7, the complete variable domain reads DSGVTQTPKHLITATGQRVTLRCSPRSGDLSVYWYQQSLDQGLQFLIQYYNGEERAKGNILERFSAQQFPDLHSELNLSSLELGDSALYFCASSAEGAGYNEQYFGPGTRLTVT.

The chain uses TRBV25-1 and TRBJ1-2; 10 positions agree with TRBD1. Germline V gene sequence: CDR1 MGHDK, CDR2 SYGVNS. V lost 10 bases, J lost 5 bases, and 4 bases stayed unmatched. The length of the CDR3 is 12 residues. CDR3 loop: CATWGQGYGYTF. CDR3 nucleotides: TGTGCCACCTGGGGACAGGGGTATGGCTACACCTTC.

The table lists this clonotype with many counts. The chain is built from TRBV5-1 and TRBJ1-1; possible D gene TRBD1, 6 bases. Trimming stripped 5 bases from V and 5 bases from J, with 19 bases between. This CDR3 has 15 residues. From germline, CDR1 is SGHRS and CDR2 YFSETQ. The CDR3 reads CASREQGPTGTEAFF. In DNA form, the CDR3 reads TGCGCCAGCAGAGAACAGGGTCCTACCGGGACTGAAGCTTTCTTT.

The V gene is TRBV6-5, the J gene TRBJ1-5; 7 nucleotides align to TRBD1. This CDR3 has 17 amino acids. Germline V gene lookup returns CDR1 MNHEY and CDR2 SVGAGI. V was pared by 2 bases and J by 2 bases, with 9 bases of the junction left unmatched. CDR3 in amino acids: CASSYRGPRNGNQPQHF. The CDR3 DNA is TGTGCCAGCAGTTACAGGGGGCCCCGGAATGGCAATCAGCCCCAGCATTTT.

This clonotype was seen at least ten times. The chain carries TRBV29-1 and TRBJ2-7, with D perhaps TRBD2 (6 bases). V dropped 4 bases and J dropped 2 bases, with 12 bases sitting between them. The CDR3 loop spans 13 amino acids. Per the germline V gene, CDR1 is SQVTM and CDR2 is ANQGSEA. The CDR3 is CSVVPTGAYEQYF. CDR3 in DNA: TGCAGCGTTGTCCCAACGGGGGCCTACGAGCAGTACTTC.

This chain links TRBV10-3 with TRBJ2-3; 10 bases are a match to TRBD2. Germline V gene data show CDR1 as ENHRY and CDR2 as SYGVKD. This CDR3 has 17 amino acids. With V trimmed by 7 bases and J by 3 bases, 13 bases remained unmatched. CDR3 coding DNA: TGTGCCATCACCGTCGAGCGGGAGGGCCTTAGGACAGATACGCAGTATTTT. Amino acid sequence: CAITVEREGLRTDTQYF.

The chain links TRBV11-2 to TRBJ2-7; D ambiguous. The assigned J gene may be wrong: the sequence end matches TRBJ2-4 better. Germline assignment: CDR1 SGHAT and CDR2 FQNNGV. The CDR3 covers 14 residues. As DNA, the CDR3 is TGTGCCAGCAGCTTAATTCGAGGCCAAAACATTCAGTACTTC. Encoded protein: CASSLIRGQNIQYF.

J is TRBJ2-1 and V is TRBV6-6; D unresolved. The V gene lost 4 bases and the J gene lost 7 bases, with 11 bases spanning the gap. Germline V CDR1 and CDR2: MNHNY, SVGAGI (reference sequence). CDR3 length: 13 residues. The CDR3 protein is CASSSLGENEQFF. The CDR3 DNA reads TGTGCCAGCAGTTCGCTAGGAGAGAATGAGCAGTTCTTC.

The gene calls are TRBV20-1 and TRBJ2-7, with D possibly being TRBD1 or TRBD2 (6 bases each). Deletions cut 0 bases from V and 7 bases from J, with 16 bases between. CDR3 size: 14 residues. Per germline, CDR1 DFQATT and CDR2 SNEGSKA (reference sequence). CDR3 nucleotide sequence: TGCAGTGCTAGAGAGCCGGGGGCCGAGGGGGAGCAGTACTTC. Translation gives CSAREPGAEGEQYF.

This clonotype was seen a few times. A read error may explain this, as a much larger clone is one base away. V usage is TRBV12-3 or TRBV12-4 and J usage is TRBJ2-3; 8 bases are shared with TRBD2. This CDR3 is 15 amino acids long. DNA for the CDR3: TGTGCCAGCAGTGTAGCGGGGCCAAGCGCAGATACGCAGTATTTT. Protein: CASSVAGPSADTQYF.

The rearrangement joins TRBV20-1 to TRBJ2-7; no definite D call. This CDR3 is built from 15 residues. V dropped 2 bases and J dropped 3 bases, with 17 bases sitting between them. Germline lookup yields CDR1 DFQATT and CDR2 SNEGSKA (reference sequence). CDR3 bases: TGCAGTGCTAGACCCCCCAGAGGCCGCAACTACGAGCAGTACTTC. Translating it yields CSARPPRGRNYEQYF.

Notes on this clonotype: The CDR3 ends on some other residue instead of the conserved phenylalanine or tryptophan, so this is likely a read error. The gene calls are TRBV7-9 and TRBJ2-1; D assignment may be TRBD1 or TRBD2 (5 bases each). Trimming removed 1 base from V and 9 bases from J, with 13 bases in between. The CDR3 extends over 14 amino acids. In germline, CDR1 is SEHNR, CDR2 FQNEAQ (reference sequence). DNA of the CDR3: TGTGCCAGCAGCTTAGGGTCTGGGGCGGGTGAGCAGTTCATC. Protein sequence: CASSLGSGAGEQFI.

The chain employs TRBV5-1 and TRBJ1-1, with 7 bases that match TRBD1. CDR1 and CDR2 (germline): SGHRS, YFSETQ. V lost 2 bases and J lost 5; bases outside the gene matches: 9. CDR3 length equals 15 residues. Written as DNA, the CDR3 is TGCGCCAGCAGCTTTGAACAGGGGAGGAAGACTGAAGCTTTCTTT. Its protein is CASSFEQGRKTEAFF.

This clonotype was counted once. This chain links TRBV5-1 with TRBJ2-2; 10 bases map to TRBD1. Germline loops: CDR1 SGHRS, CDR2 YFSETQ. V shed 4 bases and J 4 bases; nucleotides not matched to a gene: 1. The CDR3 runs 14 residues. The CDR3 is CASSGQGVTGELFF. The CDR3 bases are TGCGCCAGCAGCGGACAGGGGGTCACCGGGGAGCTGTTTTTT.

The CDR3 sequence: CASSPRRIDRGTDTQYF. The CDR3 nucleotides are TGTGCCAGCTCACCGCGCAGGATCGACAGGGGCACAGATACGCAGTATTTT. The chain has TRBV18 and TRBJ2-3; 7 nucleotides align to TRBD1. Germline trimming cut 3 bases from V and 1 base from J; bases unmatched to any gene: 10. This CDR3 has 17 residues. CDR1 and CDR2 (germline): KGHSH, LQKENI.

In this sample, this clonotype turned up many times. The chain recombines TRBV29-1 with TRBJ2-4; maybe TRBD1 (5 bases). This CDR3 is built from 17 residues. V was cut by 6 bases and J by 1 base, with 22 bases left in between. The germline gives CDR1 SQVTM, CDR2 ANQGSEA. CDR3 sequence: CSVQIRNQGYAKNIQYF. DNA of the CDR3: TGCAGCGTCCAGATAAGAAACCAGGGATACGCCAAAAACATTCAGTACTTC.

The V and J genes are TRBV20-1 and TRBJ1-2, with TRBD1 identical over 7 bases. The CDR3 contains 14 residues. Germline loops: CDR1 DFQATT, CDR2 SNEGSKA (reference sequence). The ends lost 0 bases at V and 6 bases at J; junction bases unmatched: 7. The CDR3 coding sequence is TGCAGTGCTAGAGATGGAGAGGGGGCAAATGGCTACACCTTC. Protein product: CSARDGEGANGYTF.

The J gene is TRBJ2-3, the V gene TRBV12-3 or TRBV12-4; D is possibly TRBD1 (6 bases). The CDR3 length is 13 residues. V was cut by 4 bases and J by 10 bases, with 15 bases left in between. CDR3 sequence (DNA): TGTGCCAGCAGTTCACAGGGTTTGAGGGCGCAGTATTTT. It specifies CASSSQGLRAQYF.

As regards this clonotype: A read error is possible here, since a much larger clone lies one base away. The V call is TRBV27, the J call TRBJ2-4; D is possibly TRBD2 (5 bases). V gave up 10 bases and J gave up 8 bases, with 18 bases separating them. The CDR3 contains 13 residues. CDR1 and CDR2 (germline): MNHEY, SMNVEV (reference sequence). The chain's CDR3 is CANRRLREDIQYF. The CDR3 DNA is TGTGCCAACAGACGACTAAGAGAGGACATTCAGTACTTC.

The rearrangement joins TRBV25-1 to TRBJ2-1; D may be TRBD1 (6 bases). Germline CDR1 is MGHDK and CDR2 is SYGVNS. CDR3 length equals 13 residues. V was cut by 1 base and J by 9 bases, with 10 bases left in between. The CDR3 loop is CASSELGAGEQFF. CDR3 nucleotides: TGTGCCAGCAGTGAATTGGGGGCGGGTGAGCAGTTCTTC.

There are a few counts of this clonotype. The J gene is TRBJ2-1, the V gene TRBV2, with D tentatively TRBD1 (6 bases). Trimming shortened V by 3 bases and J by 2 bases, and 11 bases separated the two germline ends. CDR1 SNHLY and CDR2 FYNNEI come from the germline V gene. The CDR3 runs 15 residues. CDR3 in amino acids: CASSEQGTTYNEQFF. The CDR3 DNA is TGTGCCAGCAGTGAGCAGGGGACCACCTACAATGAGCAGTTCTTC. Based on the CDR3 plus reference TRBV2 and TRBJ2-1, the full variable domain is EPEVTQTPSHQVTQMGQEVILRCVPISNHLYFYWYRQILGQKVEFLVSFYNNEISEKSEIFDDQFSVERPDGSNFTLKIRSTKLEDSAMYFCASSEQGTTYNEQFFGPGTRLTVL.

V and J are TRBV6-6 and TRBJ1-6, with 9 positions matching TRBD1. Germline CDR1 and CDR2: MNHNY and SVGAGI (reference sequence). V trimming: 0 bases; J trimming: 8 bases; junction bases outside the gene matches: 2. CDR3 length: 15 residues. The CDR3, as DNA: TGTGCCAGCAGTTACTCGGACAGGGGAGATTCACCCCTCCACTTT. This encodes CASSYSDRGDSPLHF.

This clonotype was recorded many times. The V call is TRBV29-1, the J call TRBJ2-5; D is uncertain. CDR3 length equals 11 residues. Looked up from germline, CDR1 is SQVTM and CDR2 is ANQGSEA. Between the trimmed V and J ends, which lost 4 bases and 2 bases, there was a span of 5 bases. The CDR3 DNA follows: TGCAGCGTTGGAAAACAAGAGACCCAGTACTTC. Translating it yields CSVGKQETQYF.

The chain is built from TRBV5-1 and TRBJ2-3, with D perhaps matching TRBD2 (6 bases). Trimming took 2 bases from V and 11 from J, leaving 21 bases between them. The CDR3 has 15 residues. Per germline, CDR1 SGHRS and CDR2 YFSETQ. The CDR3 is CASSFAGDLAGWQYF. CDR3 DNA: TGCGCCAGCAGCTTTGCCGGGGATCTGGCGGGATGGCAGTATTTT.

A note on this clonotype: Likely a read error: the CDR3 ends without its conserved phenylalanine or tryptophan. V gene TRBV6-6 combines with J gene TRBJ2-5, with D tentatively TRBD2 (5 bases). Trimming took 3 bases from V and 11 from J, leaving 16 bases between them. CDR3 length equals 13 residues. Germline V CDR1 and CDR2: MNHNY, SVGAGI (reference sequence). Written as DNA, the CDR3 is TGTGCCAGCAGTTATGAGGGTCACAATGAGCAGTACTTA. It codes for CASSYEGHNEQYL.